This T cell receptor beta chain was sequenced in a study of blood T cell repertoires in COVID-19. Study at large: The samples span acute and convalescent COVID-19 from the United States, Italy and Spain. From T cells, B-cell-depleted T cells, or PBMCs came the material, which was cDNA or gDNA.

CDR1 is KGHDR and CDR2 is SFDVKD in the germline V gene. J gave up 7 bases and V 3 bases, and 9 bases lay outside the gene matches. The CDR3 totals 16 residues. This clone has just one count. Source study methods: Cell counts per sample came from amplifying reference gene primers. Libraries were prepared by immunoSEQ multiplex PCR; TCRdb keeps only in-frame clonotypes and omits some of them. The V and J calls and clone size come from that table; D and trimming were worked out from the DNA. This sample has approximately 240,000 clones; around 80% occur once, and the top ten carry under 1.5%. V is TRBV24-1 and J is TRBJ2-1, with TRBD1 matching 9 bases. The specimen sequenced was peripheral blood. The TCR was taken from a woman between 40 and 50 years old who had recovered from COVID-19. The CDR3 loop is CATSDVTGQGINEQFF. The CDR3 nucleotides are TGTGCCACCAGTGATGTTACGGGACAGGGTATTAATGAGCAGTTCTTC.